The next 8 T cell receptor beta chains were all read from a single sample in a study of T cells after yellow fever vaccination. TCRdb called the 5' RACE reads again in MiXCR, with one record for every CDR3 protein. The sample shows 250,000 to 350,000 distinct CDR3 sequences, roughly 8.7% of them seen only once. The sample consisted of CD4+ T cells sorted from PBMCs, taken 5 days after the yellow fever booster vaccination. The receptors were sampled from a man aged 18 to 29 who received the YFV17D yellow fever vaccine.

This chain links TRBV4-3 with TRBJ1-4; 9 bases fit TRBD1. The length of the CDR3 is 16 residues. Trimming took 0 bases from V and 11 from J; bases not matched to a gene: 10. Germline assignment: CDR1 LGHNA and CDR2 YSLEER. The CDR3 nucleotides read TGCGCCAGCAGCCAAGAATTGATGATTGGGACAGGGAAACTGTTTTTT. The encoded protein is CASSQELMIGTGKLFF.

Only a few counts were recorded for this clonotype. The chain's CDR3 is CATNDPFGGADTQYF. In DNA form, the CDR3 reads TGTGCCACCAATGACCCGTTCGGGGGGGCGGATACGCAGTATTTT. V gene TRBV24-1 combines with J gene TRBJ2-3; 8 bases line up with TRBD2. With V trimmed by 8 bases and J by 6 bases, 12 bases remained unmatched. The germline V gene encodes CDR1 KGHDR and CDR2 SFDVKD. The CDR3 extends over 15 amino acids.

The V gene is TRBV5-1, the J gene TRBJ2-6; 7 bases are a match to TRBD1. CDR3 length equals 15 residues. Germline values: CDR1 SGHRS, CDR2 YFSETQ. The J segment lost 0 bases and the V segment lost 4 bases, leaving 1 base of the junction unmatched. The DNA of the CDR3 is TGCGCCAGCAGCGACAGGGCCTCTGGGGCCAACGTCCTGACTTTC. This translates into CASSDRASGANVLTF.

The sample holds a few counts of this clonotype. The rearrangement links TRBV6-5 to TRBJ2-5, with D possibly TRBD1 on 6 matching bases. Germline V gene sequence: CDR1 MNHEY, CDR2 SVGAGI. The CDR3 runs 14 residues. The V and J ends lost 0 bases and 5 bases respectively, with 10 bases between them. The DNA of the CDR3 is TGTGCCAGCAGTTACTCGACAGGTTGGGAGACCCAGTACTTC. It codes for CASSYSTGWETQYF.

This clonotype has a count of ten or more. This chain joins TRBV12-3 or TRBV12-4 and TRBJ2-3; TRBD2 agrees at 7 bases. This CDR3 is built from 16 residues. V shed 3 bases and J 1 base; nucleotides not matched to a gene: 7. The CDR3 nucleotides are TGTGCCAGCAGTTTTGCGGCGGGGGTTGGCACAGATACGCAGTATTTT. It specifies CASSFAAGVGTDTQYF.

The genes are TRBV20-1 and TRBJ1-3; perhaps TRBD1 as D (5 bases). This CDR3 is built from 16 residues. Germline assignment: CDR1 DFQATT and CDR2 SNEGSKA (reference sequence). V was pared by 2 bases and J by 0 bases, with 14 bases between. Here the CDR3 reads CSARTGQVLSGNTIYF. The DNA of the CDR3 is TGCAGTGCTAGAACAGGTCAGGTTCTCTCTGGAAACACCATATATTTT.

The chain joins TRBV6-2 or TRBV6-3 to TRBJ2-7; D is undetermined. Germline V CDR1 and CDR2: MNHEY, SVGEGT. The CDR3 totals 13 residues. V was shortened by 4 bases and J by 6 bases, with 13 bases between the two germline ends. The DNA for the CDR3 is TGTGCCAGCAGTTGCGGCCTGGCCTGCGAGCAGTACGTC. It yields the protein CASSCGLACEQYV.

This clonotype came up many times. The J gene is TRBJ1-5, the V gene TRBV6-1; the D is unclear. CDR1 MNHNS and CDR2 SASEGT come from the germline V gene. V was pared by 4 bases and J by 0 bases, with 10 bases between. This CDR3 contains 15 residues. The chain's CDR3 is CASSGSSYSNQPQHF. CDR3 nucleotides: TGTGCCAGCAGTGGAAGCAGTTATAGCAATCAGCCCCAGCATTTT.